This TCR beta chain was recovered during a study of cytomegalovirus exposure and HLA in healthy donors. The PCR employed 60 Vbeta primers together with 13 Jbeta primers. Some clones are missing from TCRdb's copy, which holds only in-frame ones; the method was immunoSEQ multiplex PCR. Of about 170,000 clones in the sample, about four fifths were seen once. This CDR3 has 13 residues. Germline V lookup: CDR1 MDHEN, CDR2 SYDVKM. J gave up 5 bases and V 6 bases, and 2 bases lay outside the gene matches. What was sequenced was PBMCs. The sequence was collected from a woman aged 45-60 years in good health and CMV-seronegative. V gene TRBV28 combines with J gene TRBJ1-5, with 9 bases fitting TRBD1. The CDR3 reads CASSTGGDQPQHF. DNA of the CDR3: TGTGCCAGCAGCACAGGGGGCGATCAGCCCCAGCATTTT.